This is a list of T cell receptor beta chains from one sample in a study of blood T cell repertoires in COVID-19. Libraries were prepared by immunoSEQ multiplex PCR; TCRdb keeps only in-frame clonotypes and omits some of them. The table shows approximately 260,000 clones, with about 91% occurring only once. Sample: PBMCs or T cells enriched from blood (not recorded which). The receptors here all came from a woman aged 35 to 49 with acute COVID-19. Each CDR3 is given with its conserved first and last residue. The D gene is left open where the match is weak. Only part of the rows carry a size: once, few, many, or a class if the clone is expanded.

length	size	V	D	J	CDR3	DNA
19	-	TRBV5-4	TRBD2	TRBJ2-3	CASTLFPGLAGERTDTQYF	TGTGCCAGCACCTTATTCCCGGGACTAGCGGGAGAGAGGACAGATACGCAGTATTTT
10	-	TRBV29-1	-	TRBJ2-1	CSVGDSEQFF	TGCAGCGTAGGGGATTCGGAGCAGTTCTTC
13	-	TRBV10-1	-	TRBJ1-1	CASRRGRNTEAFF	TGCGCCAGCAGACGAGGGCGCAACACTGAAGCTTTCTTT
15	-	TRBV3-1/TRBV3-2	TRBD2	TRBJ2-7	CASSQGRGGLNEQYF	TGTGCCAGCAGCCAAGGCCGCGGGGGGTTGAACGAGCAGTACTTC
15	-	TRBV27	-	TRBJ1-2	CASSLSRAGARGYTF	TGTGCCAGCAGTTTAAGCCGGGCAGGGGCGCGGGGCTACACCTTC
13	-	TRBV12-3/TRBV12-4	TRBD1	TRBJ1-2	CASRGQSLYGYTF	TGTGCCAGCAGGGGACAGAGCCTCTATGGCTACACCTTC
16	-	TRBV7-2	TRBD2	TRBJ2-1	CASSLSTSLRNNEQFF	TGTGCCAGCAGCTTATCGACTAGCCTTCGGAACAATGAGCAGTTCTTC
13	-	TRBV29-1	TRBD2	TRBJ2-5	CSAGISGKETQYF	TGCAGCGCGGGGATCAGCGGGAAGGAGACCCAGTACTTC
16	-	TRBV19	TRBD1	TRBJ2-1	CASSIDLDRLLNEQFF	TGTGCCAGTAGTATAGATCTGGACAGGTTGCTCAATGAGCAGTTCTTC
16	-	TRBV30	TRBD2	TRBJ2-1	CAWSHAEGLAGGEQFF	TGTGCCTGGAGTCACGCTGAAGGACTAGCGGGAGGGGAGCAGTTCTTC
13	-	TRBV7-8	-	TRBJ1-5	CASSRMANQPQHF	TGTGCCAGCAGCCGCATGGCAAATCAGCCCCAGCATTTT
15	-	TRBV2	TRBD2	TRBJ2-3	CASSEGLASTDTQYF	TGTGCCAGCAGTGAAGGACTAGCAAGCACAGATACGCAGTATTTT
15	once	TRBV28	TRBD1	TRBJ1-2	CASSLEGQGFYGYTF	TGTGCCAGCAGTTTGGAGGGACAGGGATTCTATGGCTACACCTTC
16	-	TRBV7-6	TRBD2	TRBJ2-1	CASSLSGGRSINEQFF	TGTGCCAGCAGCTTATCGGGCGGGAGAAGTATCAATGAGCAGTTCTTC
13	-	TRBV10-1	TRBD1	TRBJ1-1	CASSGQGNTEAFF	TGCGCCAGCAGTGGACAGGGAAACACTGAAGCTTTCTTT
16	-	TRBV5-1	TRBD2	TRBJ2-7	CASTRTSGGYYYEQYF	TGCGCCAGCACCCGGACTAGCGGGGGATACTATTACGAGCAGTACTTC
14	-	TRBV27	-	TRBJ1-1	CASTGGVMNTEAFF	TGTGCCAGCACCGGGGGAGTTATGAACACTGAAGCTTTCTTT
17	-	TRBV24-1	-	TRBJ1-2	CATSAHDSNEANYGYTF	TGTGCCACCAGTGCCCACGACAGCAACGAAGCTAACTATGGCTACACCTTC
15	few	TRBV3-1/TRBV3-2	TRBD1	TRBJ1-6	CASSPRTGGNSPLHF	TGTGCCAGCAGCCCCCGGACAGGGGGTAATTCACCCCTCCACTTT
10	-	TRBV20-1	-	TRBJ2-5	CSVEGETQYF	TGCAGTGTGGAGGGGGAGACCCAGTACTTC
17	few	TRBV7-7	TRBD2	TRBJ2-2	CASSLGGGSDHTGELFF	TGTGCTAGCAGCTTAGGTGGCGGGAGTGATCACACCGGGGAGCTGTTTTTT
14	-	TRBV7-9	TRBD1	TRBJ1-5	CASSPDRGEQPQHF	TGTGCCAGCAGCCCTGACAGGGGAGAACAGCCCCAGCATTTT
18	-	TRBV4-1	-	TRBJ2-7	CASSQEPWAEGKGYEQYF	TGCGCCAGCAGCCAAGAACCCTGGGCAGAGGGTAAGGGCTACGAGCAGTACTTC
20	-	TRBV19	TRBD2	TRBJ2-1	CASSILFAKFGTSGDNEQFF	TGTGCCAGTAGTATATTGTTTGCGAAGTTCGGGACTAGCGGAGACAATGAGCAGTTCTTC
14	-	TRBV4-1	TRBD2	TRBJ2-1	CASRPGLAGGPEFF	TGCGCCAGCAGGCCAGGACTAGCGGGAGGGCCGGAGTTCTTC